Below are 27 T cell receptor beta chains sequenced from a single sample in a study of blood T cell repertoires in COVID-19. Clones were sequenced by immunoSEQ multiplex PCR, and TCRdb holds only the in-frame ones, with some missing. The sample shows 190,000 or so clones, around 86% of them seen only once. The sample taken for sequencing was peripheral blood. The receptors derive from a man between 35 and 55 years old with active or convalescent COVID-19.

The chain carries TRBV5-5 and TRBJ1-3; 8 bases map to TRBD1. In germline, CDR1 is SGHKS, CDR2 YYEKEE (reference sequence). This CDR3 has 16 residues. The trim removed 4 bases at V and 0 bases at J, leaving 6 bases unmatched. CDR3 loop: CASSRDRSFSGNTIYF. The CDR3 nucleotides are TGTGCCAGCAGCAGGGACAGGTCATTCTCTGGAAACACCATATATTTT.

The chain joins TRBV2 to TRBJ2-7; the match to TRBD1 covers 12 bases. This CDR3 has 14 amino acids. Germline-derived CDR1 and CDR2 are SNHLY and FYNNEI. The ends lost 6 bases at V and 4 bases at J; junction bases unmatched: 4. The CDR3 DNA reads TGTGCCAGCAGGATGGGACAGGGGGCGTACGAGCAGTACTTC. Translated: CASRMGQGAYEQYF.

The genes are TRBV10-3 and TRBJ1-1; D gene ambiguous. V was pared by 7 bases and J by 0 bases, with 9 bases between. The germline V gene encodes CDR1 ENHRY and CDR2 SYGVKD. The length of the CDR3 is 13 residues. The CDR3 sequence: CAIKADLNTEAFF. DNA of the CDR3: TGTGCCATCAAGGCGGATCTGAACACTGAAGCTTTCTTT.

The rearrangement links TRBV11-2 to TRBJ1-4, with 7 bases matching TRBD1. This CDR3 is built from 14 residues. Germline loops: CDR1 SGHAT, CDR2 FQNNGV. V was pared by 2 bases and J by 7 bases, with 4 bases of the junction left unmatched. The chain's CDR3 is CASSLNRGGEKLFF. The CDR3, as DNA: TGTGCCAGCAGCTTAAACAGGGGTGGTGAAAAACTGTTTTTT.

This clone was seen more than once but under ten times. The chain recombines TRBV24-1 with TRBJ1-1; perhaps TRBD1 as D (5 bases). Germline V gene sequence: CDR1 KGHDR, CDR2 SFDVKD. The CDR3 sequence is 12 residues long. Trimming took 9 bases from V and 4 from J, leaving 11 bases between them. CDR3 region: CATASGPTEAFF. CDR3 coding DNA: TGTGCCACCGCCTCAGGGCCCACTGAAGCTTTCTTT.

This chain links TRBV19 with TRBJ1-5, with a weak D call TRBD1 (5 bases). Trimming removed 0 bases at V and 1 base at J, with 10 bases between. This CDR3 has 16 residues. Germline CDR1 LNHDA, CDR2 SQIVND (reference sequence). The CDR3 bases are TGTGCCAGTAGTATAGATGGCAGGGCGAGCAATCAGCCCCAGCATTTT. This gives the protein CASSIDGRASNQPQHF. Full variable domain (outside the CDR3, taken from reference TRBV19 and TRBJ1-5): DGGITQSPKYLFRKEGQNVTLSCEQNLNHDAMYWYRQDPGQGLRLIYYSQIVNDFQKGDIAEGYSVSREKKESFPLTVTSAQKNPTAFYLCASSIDGRASNQPQHFGDGTRLSIL.

In this sample, this clone turned up a few times. The chain carries TRBV10-3 and TRBJ1-4; 10 bases are a match to TRBD1. The CDR3 consists of 15 residues. CDR1 is ENHRY, CDR2 SYGVKD, per germline. V was clipped by 2 bases and J by 8 bases; unmatched bases: 5. CDR3 region: CAISERQGAFEKLFF. The CDR3 DNA sequence: TGTGCCATCAGTGAGAGACAGGGGGCATTCGAAAAACTGTTTTTT.

The chain has TRBV19 and TRBJ1-5, with D perhaps matching TRBD1 (6 bases). Germline CDR1 LNHDA, CDR2 SQIVND (reference sequence). The CDR3 is 15 residues long. V was shortened by 2 bases and J by 4 bases, with 12 bases between the two germline ends. The CDR3 region is CASSISRGWNQPQHF. The DNA for the CDR3 is TGTGCCAGTAGTATATCCAGGGGCTGGAATCAGCCCCAGCATTTT.

The V gene is TRBV2, the J gene TRBJ1-5, with D unclear. The germline gives CDR1 SNHLY, CDR2 FYNNEI. The germline V and J ends were trimmed by 4 bases and 4 bases, with 8 bases remaining between them. The CDR3 totals 13 residues. The CDR3 spells CASSVSQNQPQHF. CDR3 coding DNA: TGTGCCAGCAGTGTTTCTCAGAATCAGCCCCAGCATTTT.

The CDR3 DNA reads as TGTGCCACCAGTGATCCAGGACTGCGAAATGAGCAGTTCTTC. Its translation: CATSDPGLRNEQFF. V gene TRBV24-1 combines with J gene TRBJ2-1; D is perhaps TRBD2 (5 bases). Germline CDR1 reads KGHDR; CDR2 reads SFDVKD. CDR3 length equals 14 residues. Trimming took off 3 bases at V and 7 bases at J, with 12 bases between the two ends.

The chain carries TRBV7-2 and TRBJ2-4; possible D gene TRBD2, 5 bases. CDR1 SGHTA and CDR2 FQGNSA come from the germline V gene. The V gene lost 1 base and the J gene lost 1 base, with 5 bases spanning the gap. CDR3 length equals 14 residues. In nucleotides, the CDR3 is TGTGCCAGCAGCTTAGGCGGGGCCAAAAACATTCAGTACTTC. Translating it yields CASSLGGAKNIQYF.

This chain joins TRBV5-8 and TRBJ1-2; 9 positions agree with TRBD1. The CDR3 length is 15 residues. With 4 bases clipped from V and 2 bases from J, the junction kept 6 bases outside the gene matches. Looked up from germline, CDR1 is SGHTS and CDR2 is YDEGEE. CDR3 bases: TGTGCCAGCAGCACCTCCGGGACAGGGAACTATGGCTACACCTTC. This sequence encodes CASSTSGTGNYGYTF.

This clone was found a few times. The chain's CDR3 is CASSSSNRGQYGYTF. CDR3 nucleotide sequence: TGTGCCAGCAGCTCATCCAACAGGGGCCAGTATGGCTACACCTTC. The rearrangement links TRBV11-2 to TRBJ1-2, with TRBD1 identical over 7 bases. CDR3 length: 15 residues. V lost 4 bases to trimming and J lost 5 bases; unmatched junction nucleotides: 10. Germline V gives CDR1 SGHAT, CDR2 FQNNGV.

The V gene is TRBV7-2, the J gene TRBJ1-5, with 8 nucleotides matching TRBD1. With 6 bases clipped from V and 5 bases from J, the junction kept 6 bases outside the gene matches. Germline V lookup: CDR1 SGHTA, CDR2 FQGNSA. The CDR3 has 14 amino acids. The CDR3 region is CASRATGVHQPQHF. Written as DNA, the CDR3 is TGTGCCAGCAGAGCGACAGGGGTTCATCAGCCCCAGCATTTT.

The chain employs TRBV5-4 and TRBJ1-4, with no clear D. Germline V gives CDR1 SGHNT, CDR2 YYREEE (reference sequence). CDR3 length: 16 amino acids. Deletions cut 3 bases from V and 3 bases from J, with 15 bases between. The CDR3: CASSSNPPRSNEKLFF. DNA of the CDR3: TGTGCCAGCAGCTCGAACCCCCCCAGATCTAATGAAAAACTGTTTTTT.

This clone occurred once. J is TRBJ2-6 and V is TRBV9, with 7 bases identical to TRBD1. The junction had 10 bases not matched to a gene; V was cut back by 3 bases and J by 1 base. Germline CDR1 is SGDLS and CDR2 is YYNGEE. The CDR3 length is 18 residues. The CDR3 DNA is TGTGCCAGCAGCGCCCACAGGGGATTGAGGTCTGGGGCCAACGTCCTGACTTTC. It translates to CASSAHRGLRSGANVLTF.

This chain joins TRBV7-8 and TRBJ2-4, with TRBD1 matching over 9 bases. The CDR3 runs 14 residues. Germline CDR1 is SGHVS and CDR2 is FQNEAQ. V lost 5 bases, J lost 8 bases, and 7 bases stayed unmatched. The DNA of the CDR3 is TGTGCCAGCAGCCCCCGGACAGGGGATTACATTCAGTACTTC. This translates into CASSPRTGDYIQYF.

In nucleotides, the CDR3 is TGCGCCAGCAGTCTGGTACAGTTCTATGGCTACACCTTC. Translated: CASSLVQFYGYTF. This sequence joins TRBV23-1 and TRBJ1-2; D ambiguous. TRBV23-1 falls under the ORF class, with uncertain function. V was cut by 4 bases and J by 4 bases, with 10 bases left in between. The CDR3 totals 13 residues.

This rearrangement joins TRBV9 to TRBJ1-4, with a possible D match to TRBD1 (5 bases). Trimming removed 4 bases at V and 7 bases at J, with 17 bases between. Germline CDR1 and CDR2: SGDLS and YYNGEE. The CDR3 is 15 residues long. CDR3 sequence: CASSPRQSVGEKLFF. The CDR3 nucleotides are TGTGCCAGCAGCCCCCGACAGTCTGTCGGTGAAAAACTGTTTTTT.

The gene calls are TRBV19 and TRBJ1-1; D ambiguous. Germline loops: CDR1 LNHDA, CDR2 SQIVND (reference sequence). The CDR3 loop spans 14 amino acids. V was shortened by 3 bases and J by 6 bases, with 14 bases between the two germline ends. DNA of the CDR3: TGTGCCAGTAGTATTCGGGTTCCGAGGCCTGAAGCTTTCTTT. Amino acid sequence: CASSIRVPRPEAFF.

This clone was detected once. V and J are TRBV6-5 and TRBJ2-1; D unresolved. This CDR3 has 15 residues. Trimming removed 0 bases from V and 4 bases from J, with 10 bases in between. The germline V gene encodes CDR1 MNHEY and CDR2 SVGAGI. For the CDR3, the DNA is TGTGCCAGCAGTTACTCGTCTTCAGGTTACAATGAGCAGTTCTTC. Protein sequence: CASSYSSSGYNEQFF.

This chain uses TRBV18 with TRBJ2-7, with 9 bases that match TRBD1. CDR3 size: 13 residues. Per the germline V gene, CDR1 is KGHSH and CDR2 is LQKENI. Trimming removed 6 bases from V and 4 bases from J; junction bases left unmatched: 4. CDR3 sequence (DNA): TGTGCCAGCTCGCTGGGACAGGGTTACGAGCAGTACTTC. Amino acids: CASSLGQGYEQYF.

This clone was observed a handful of times. For the CDR3, the DNA is TGTGCCAGCAATAGACAGGGGGACTACGAGCAGTACTTC. Its translation is CASNRQGDYEQYF. V gene TRBV28 combines with J gene TRBJ2-7; 9 positions match TRBD1. Germline CDR1 MDHEN, CDR2 SYDVKM. This CDR3 region has 13 residues. Trimming cost V 7 bases and J 3 bases; bases outside gene matches: 4.

This clone appeared a single time. This chain connects TRBV29-1 to TRBJ2-1, with D maybe TRBD1 (6 bases). The ends were cut back, 1 base at V and 0 bases at J, with 7 bases in the middle. In germline, CDR1 is SQVTM, CDR2 ANQGSEA. This CDR3 comprises 14 residues. The CDR3: CSVEVGGSYNEQFF. The CDR3 DNA sequence: TGCAGCGTTGAAGTAGGGGGCTCCTACAATGAGCAGTTCTTC.

The chain employs TRBV6-5 and TRBJ1-1; TRBD1 is a possible D gene (5 bases). The germline CDR1 and CDR2 sequences are MNHEY and SVGAGI. The CDR3 has 15 amino acids. V lost 6 bases and J lost 5, with 19 bases in between. CDR3 sequence: CASSPTKGRGTEAFF. CDR3 DNA sequence: TGTGCCAGCAGCCCCACTAAGGGCCGGGGGACTGAAGCTTTCTTT.

CDR3 loop: CASSTGGNEQFF. The CDR3 coding sequence is TGTGCCAGCAGTACGGGGGGGAATGAGCAGTTCTTC. V and J are TRBV6-6 and TRBJ2-1; 8 nucleotides agree with TRBD2. Trimming cost V 5 bases and J 7 bases; bases outside gene matches: 1. Germline assignment: CDR1 MNHNY and CDR2 SVGAGI (reference sequence). This CDR3 spans 12 amino acids.

This chain connects TRBV9 to TRBJ1-2; possibly TRBD1 for D (6 bases). V was trimmed by 4 bases and J by 4 bases, leaving 26 bases between them. This CDR3 is built from 18 residues. Per the germline V gene, CDR1 is SGDLS and CDR2 is YYNGEE. CDR3 bases: TGTGCCAGCAGCCTGGAGGTTTCGGGACAACCCCCTTCCTATGGCTACACCTTC. Translating it yields CASSLEVSGQPPSYGYTF.